This T cell receptor (beta chain) was retrieved from a study of T cell responses to AZD1222 COVID-19 vaccine. Regarding the study as a whole: Spike-wide vaccine-associated CD4 TCRs dominated at 160-218 and 743-854.

The protocol was immunoSEQ multiplex PCR, while the TCRdb copy is restricted to in-frame clones and leaves out a portion. Of 100,000 to 140,000 clones listed, more than 75% are singletons. Trimming took 2 bases from V and 7 from J, leaving 15 bases between them. The CDR3 extends over 15 amino acids. CDR1 is SGHTA, CDR2 FQGNSA, per germline. As to this clone: Its target is unknown.

The TCR was taken from an adult in good health. The V call is TRBV7-2, the J call TRBJ2-4, with a possible D match to TRBD1 (5 bases). The sequenced sample was peripheral blood, obtained on day 0 of AZD1222 vaccination. Here the CDR3 DNA reads TGTGCCAGCAGCTTAATCGCAGGGTCGAATAACATTCAGTACTTC. Its translation: CASSLIAGSNNIQYF.